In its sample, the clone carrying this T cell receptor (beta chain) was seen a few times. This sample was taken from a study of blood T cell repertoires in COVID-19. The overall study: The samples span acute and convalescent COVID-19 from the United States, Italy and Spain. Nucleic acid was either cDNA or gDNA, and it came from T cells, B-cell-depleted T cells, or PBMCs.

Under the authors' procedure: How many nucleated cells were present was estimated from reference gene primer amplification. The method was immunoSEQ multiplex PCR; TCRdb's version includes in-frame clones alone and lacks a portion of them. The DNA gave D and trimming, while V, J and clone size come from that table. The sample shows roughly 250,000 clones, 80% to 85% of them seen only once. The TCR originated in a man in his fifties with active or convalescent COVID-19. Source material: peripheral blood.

CDR3 region: CASSPRLAGGGNEQFF. In nucleotides, the CDR3 is TGTGCCAGCAGCCCTCGGCTAGCGGGGGGTGGCAATGAGCAGTTCTTC. The chain uses TRBV7-8 and TRBJ2-1, with TRBD2 identical over 11 bases. Looked up from germline, CDR1 is SGHVS and CDR2 is FQNEAQ. The junction had 9 bases not matched to a gene; V was cut back by 5 bases and J by 6 bases. The CDR3 totals 16 residues. The complete variable domain, with remaining parts taken from reference TRBV7-8 and TRBJ2-1, reads GAGVSQSPRYKVAKRGQDVALRCDPISGHVSLFWYQQALGQGPEFLTYFQNEAQLDKSGLPSDRFFAERPEGSVSTLKIQRTQQEDSAVYLCASSPRLAGGGNEQFFGPGTRLTVL.